The 8 T cell receptor beta chains in this list originate from one sample, sequenced in a study of patients and donors after allogeneic stem cell transplantation. TCRdb reprocessed the RT-PCR reads with MiXCR, giving one entry per CDR3 protein. The sample holds 70,000 to 95,000 distinct CDR3 sequences, approximately 5.2% seen once. The specimen was blood, either unsorted or a sorted T cell fraction (not recorded which). These receptors all come from a human donor who was either an allogeneic HSCT recipient or a stem cell or donor lymphocyte infusion donor (not recorded which). It is not recorded whose cells these are; they may come from a transplant donor.

This clonotype was detected only a few times. This rearrangement joins TRBV12-3 or TRBV12-4 to TRBJ2-1; D unclear. This CDR3 has 13 residues. Between the trimmed V and J ends, which lost 6 bases and 4 bases, there was a span of 10 bases. The CDR3 DNA reads as TGTGCCAGCAGAGAGAGCCCGTACAATGAGCAGTTCTTC. This encodes CASRESPYNEQFF.

This clonotype was seen a few times. The V gene is TRBV20-1, the J gene TRBJ2-3; tentative D call: TRBD2 (5 bases). V lost 6 bases and J 4 bases, leaving 17 bases between the germline ends. The CDR3 covers 14 residues. In germline, CDR1 is DFQATT, CDR2 SNEGSKA (reference sequence). The CDR3: CSAPDLLGADTQYF. CDR3 coding DNA: TGCAGTGCCCCAGATCTACTAGGCGCAGATACGCAGTATTTT.

This clonotype was seen many times. V and J are TRBV19 and TRBJ1-1; D might be TRBD1 (6 bases). Per the germline V gene, CDR1 is LNHDA and CDR2 is SQIVND (reference sequence). V was clipped by 3 bases and J by 9 bases, with 26 bases between them. The CDR3 is 17 amino acids. In nucleotides, the CDR3 is TGTGCCAGTAGTATGCGGGACACAATTCTGGGCAAATGGCAAGCTTTCTTT. Protein: CASSMRDTILGKWQAFF.

This clonotype was recorded many times. The chain uses TRBV5-1 and TRBJ2-3; D remains ambiguous. CDR1 is SGHRS, CDR2 YFSETQ, per germline. V lost 0 bases and J lost 1, with 12 bases in between. The CDR3 has 16 amino acids. Written as DNA, the CDR3 is TGCGCCAGCAGCTTGGACCGACGGGCTGGCACAGATACGCAGTATTTT. Translating it yields CASSLDRRAGTDTQYF.

V usage is TRBV5-1 and J usage is TRBJ2-1; 7 nucleotides align to TRBD1. V shed 4 bases and J 1 base; nucleotides not matched to a gene: 5. CDR1 and CDR2 (germline): SGHRS, YFSETQ. The CDR3 is 15 amino acids. The CDR3 DNA reads TGCGCCAGCAGCCCCGACAGGGTTTCCTACAATGAGCAGTTCTTC. The encoded protein is CASSPDRVSYNEQFF.

This clonotype has a count of ten or more. V and J are TRBV10-3 and TRBJ1-2, with a tentative D call TRBD1 (5 bases). V gave up 2 bases and J gave up 1 base, with 8 bases separating them. Per the germline V gene, CDR1 is ENHRY and CDR2 is SYGVKD. This CDR3 comprises 14 residues. DNA of the CDR3: TGTGCCATCAGTGAGGGGGGATTTAACTATGGCTACACCTTC. Encoded protein: CAISEGGFNYGYTF.

This clonotype showed up many times. The chain has TRBV12-3 or TRBV12-4 and TRBJ1-2; 7 nucleotides align to TRBD1. Losses at the gene ends were 7 bases for V and 2 bases for J; bases not matched to a gene: 7. CDR3 size: 14 residues. DNA of the CDR3: TGTGCCAGCACCACGGGACAGTTCAACTATGGCTACACCTTC. Protein: CASTTGQFNYGYTF.

This clonotype was detected many times. The chain combines TRBV5-1 with TRBJ2-7; D is unresolved. The ends were cut back, 0 bases at V and 2 bases at J, with 9 bases in the middle. The CDR3 contains 14 residues. Germline lookup yields CDR1 SGHRS and CDR2 YFSETQ. The CDR3 DNA reads as TGCGCCAGCAGCTTGGCGGCAGGCACCTACGAGCAGTACTTC. Its protein product is CASSLAAGTYEQYF.